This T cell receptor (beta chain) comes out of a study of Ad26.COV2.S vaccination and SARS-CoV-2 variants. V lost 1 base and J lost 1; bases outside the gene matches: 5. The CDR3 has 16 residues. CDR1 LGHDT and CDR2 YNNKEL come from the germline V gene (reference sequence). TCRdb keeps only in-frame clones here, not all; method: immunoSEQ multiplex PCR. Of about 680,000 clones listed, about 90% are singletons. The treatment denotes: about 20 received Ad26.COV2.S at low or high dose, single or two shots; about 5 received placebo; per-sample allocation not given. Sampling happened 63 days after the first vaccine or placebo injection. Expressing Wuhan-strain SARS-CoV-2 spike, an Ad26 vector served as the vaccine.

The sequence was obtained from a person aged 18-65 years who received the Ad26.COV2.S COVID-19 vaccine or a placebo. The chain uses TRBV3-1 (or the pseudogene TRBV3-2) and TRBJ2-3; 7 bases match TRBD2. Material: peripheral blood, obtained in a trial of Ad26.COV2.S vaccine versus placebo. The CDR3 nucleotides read TGTGCCAGCAGCCAAGGGGGGGGATTTGGCACAGATACGCAGTATTTT. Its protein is CASSQGGGFGTDTQYF.